Sequencing of this T cell receptor (beta chain) was carried out in a study of T-cell reconstitution after alpha-beta-depleted transplantation in children. Broader study findings: The origin of alpha-beta T cells about two months after transplant was reportedly several hundred expanded graft clones. The study traced high day-60 TCRbeta diversity in some patients to surviving recipient T cells and thymic progenitors. Among T cells one year after transplant, newly produced cells accounted for most counts and diversity.

TCRbeta library preparation incorporated unique molecular identifiers. TCRdb independently ran MiXCR on the PCR reads; one entry per CDR3 protein. The data show some 840,000 distinct CDR3 sequences, 16% seen once. The CDR3 is made up of 16 amino acids. Trimming removed 7 bases from V and 3 bases from J; junction bases left unmatched: 9. Germline V CDR1 and CDR2: MDHEN, SYDVKM. With respect to this clonotype: Antigen: not known.

The chain links TRBV28 to TRBJ2-3; 11 positions agree with TRBD2. This sequence originates from a male patient under 18 who had a stem cell transplant for acute lymphoblastic leukemia, so the T cells may come from the graft donor. Sequences were derived from PBMCs, mostly from graft donor cells, sampled 360 days after TCRalphabeta/CD19-depleted stem cell transplant. CDR3 residues: CASTHSGRAGTDTQYF. The CDR3 nucleotides read TGTGCCAGCACCCATAGCGGGAGGGCCGGGACAGATACGCAGTATTTT.